The 24 T cell receptor beta chains presented below share a single source sample, sequenced in a study of human T cells and chemical hapten exposure. Time point given: patch test 1, 2 weeks after DPC sensitization. The treatment denotes: therapeutic diphenylcyclopropenone sensitization with weekly scalp DPC. Via MiXCR, TCRdb re-called the RACE reads, giving one row per CDR3 protein. This table has some 200,000 distinct CDR3 sequences, approximately 20% appearing once. The input for sequencing was whole blood, taken in connection with sensitization to the hapten diphenylcyclopropenone (DPC). These receptors were collected from a woman in her 50s with alopecia areata. Some clones in this sample may be carry-over from other donors' samples.

This chain joins TRBV2 and TRBJ2-5; D is uncertain. V was cut by 4 bases and J by 5 bases, with 11 bases left in between. The CDR3 extends over 13 amino acids. Germline CDR1 reads SNHLY; CDR2 reads FYNNEI. This CDR3 is CASSVSLLETQYF. In DNA form, the CDR3 reads TGTGCCAGCAGTGTTTCGTTATTGGAGACCCAGTACTTC.

The V call is TRBV3-1, the J call TRBJ2-3; D is undetermined. V was trimmed by 0 bases and J by 0 bases, leaving 10 bases between them. Germline assignment: CDR1 LGHDT and CDR2 YNNKEL (reference sequence). The CDR3 contains 16 residues. The CDR3 nucleotides are TGTGCCAGCAGCCAAGATCCCGCGGTTAGCACAGATACGCAGTATTTT. Its protein product is CASSQDPAVSTDTQYF.

The V call is TRBV2, the J call TRBJ2-3, with a tentative D call TRBD2 (6 bases). Germline values: CDR1 SNHLY, CDR2 FYNNEI. V lost 4 bases and J 0 bases, leaving 11 bases between the germline ends. This CDR3 is built from 15 residues. The CDR3 DNA sequence: TGTGCCAGCAGTGGGCTAGCGCCAAGCACAGATACGCAGTATTTT. It translates to CASSGLAPSTDTQYF.

The chain carries TRBV29-1 and TRBJ1-2, with TRBD1 matching over 7 bases. Germline V gene data show CDR1 as SQVTM and CDR2 as ANQGSEA. J was trimmed by 2 bases and V by 0 bases; bases with no gene match: 3. This CDR3 comprises 14 residues. In DNA, the CDR3 is TGCAGCGTTGAAGATCGGGGACAGAACTATGGCTACACCTTC. Its translation is CSVEDRGQNYGYTF. Full variable domain (outside the CDR3, taken from reference TRBV29-1 and TRBJ1-2): SAVISQKPSRDICQRGTSLTIQCQVDSQVTMMFWYRQQPGQSLTLIATANQGSEATYESGFVIDKFPISRPNLTFSTLTVSNMSPEDSSIYLCSVEDRGQNYGYTFGSGTRLTVV.

Only a few counts were recorded for this clonotype. The chain has TRBV20-1 and TRBJ1-2; possibly TRBD1 for D (5 bases). This CDR3 region has 13 residues. V lost 1 base to trimming and J lost 2 bases, with 8 bases between them. From germline, CDR1 is DFQATT and CDR2 SNEGSKA (reference sequence). This CDR3 reads CSARVTGNYGYTF. DNA for the CDR3: TGCAGTGCTAGAGTAACAGGAAACTATGGCTACACCTTC.

DNA for the CDR3: TGTGCCAGCAGCTTGCGCGGGACCGATGATGAGGGCTACACCTTC. Its translation: CASSLRGTDDEGYTF. The chain is built from TRBV11-2 and TRBJ1-2; maybe TRBD1 (5 bases). The CDR3 spans 15 residues. The germline V gene has CDR1 SGHAT and CDR2 FQNNGV. V was pared by 3 bases and J by 8 bases, with 19 bases between.

This chain joins TRBV4-1 and TRBJ2-1; D not resolved. Germline V gene sequence: CDR1 MGHRA, CDR2 YSYEKL. The CDR3 is made up of 12 amino acids. Trimming took off 5 bases at V and 4 bases at J, with 6 bases between the two ends. The CDR3, as DNA: TGCGCCAGCAGCATAGATTACAATGAGCAGTTCTTC. Residues: CASSIDYNEQFF.

The CDR3, as DNA: TGTGCCAGCAGCTTCTTTAGGGAAACCACCTACGAGCAGTACTTC. It encodes CASSFFRETTYEQYF. This chain joins TRBV13 and TRBJ2-7; D remains ambiguous. V was cut by 3 bases and J by 2 bases, with 14 bases left in between. Germline V gene lookup returns CDR1 PRHDT and CDR2 FYEKMQ (reference sequence). CDR3 length equals 15 residues.

A single count supports this clonotype. An end of the junction differs from the germline gene, which may be a read error. The chain employs TRBV3-1 and TRBJ1-6; TRBD1 is a possible D gene (5 bases). The CDR3 runs 15 residues. CDR1 and CDR2 (germline): LGHDT, YNNKEL (reference sequence). CDR3 bases: TGTGCCAACAGCCAAGATCCACAGGCCGGGATGGCCCTCCACTTT. This sequence encodes CANSQDPQAGMALHF. The full variable domain, its missing parts supplied by reference TRBV3-1 and TRBJ1-6, is DTAVSQTPKYLVTQMGNDKSIKCEQNLGHDTMYWYKQDSKKFLKIMFSYNNKELIINETVPNRFSPKSPDKAHLNLHINSLELGDSAVYFCANSQDPQAGMALHFGNGTRLTVT.

J is TRBJ2-1 and V is TRBV20-1, with a possible D match to TRBD2 (6 bases). V was cut by 3 bases and J by 3 bases, with 12 bases left in between. The CDR3 has 14 amino acids. Germline V gives CDR1 DFQATT, CDR2 SNEGSKA (reference sequence). The CDR3 DNA follows: TGCAGTGCTAGTGCGGGAACCCACTACAATGAGCAGTTCTTC. Translated, it gives CSASAGTHYNEQFF.

This clonotype has only a few counts. The chain employs TRBV7-2 and TRBJ2-7, with TRBD2 as a possible D gene (5 bases). In germline, CDR1 is SGHTA, CDR2 FQGNSA. Trimming removed 1 base from V and 4 bases from J, with 17 bases in between. This CDR3 has 16 residues. The CDR3 reads CASSLGGLQARYEQYF. CDR3 in DNA: TGTGCCAGCAGCTTAGGAGGGCTCCAGGCCCGATACGAGCAGTACTTC.

The chain combines TRBV7-9 with TRBJ2-1; 13 bases align to TRBD2. The CDR3 has 17 residues. With V trimmed by 4 bases and J by 0 bases, 3 bases remained unmatched. From germline, CDR1 is SEHNR and CDR2 FQNEAQ (reference sequence). CDR3 coding DNA: TGTGCCAGCAGCTACGGACTAGCGGGAGACTCCTACAATGAGCAGTTCTTC. It is translated as CASSYGLAGDSYNEQFF.

The chain couples TRBV29-1 to TRBJ1-1; D remains unclear. V lost 2 bases, J lost 3 bases, and 10 bases lay in between. This CDR3 is built from 13 residues. Germline V gene data show CDR1 as SQVTM and CDR2 as ANQGSEA. As DNA, the CDR3 is TGCAGCGTTGAACGGCAGGCAGACACTGAAGCTTTCTTT. Protein sequence: CSVERQADTEAFF.

This clonotype was seen many times. V gene TRBV5-1 combines with J gene TRBJ2-5, with a weak D call TRBD2 (6 bases). The CDR3 length is 15 residues. Germline CDR1 is SGHRS and CDR2 is YFSETQ. V lost 0 bases, J lost 4 bases, and 13 bases lay in between. CDR3 region: CASSLGLGIGETQYF. In DNA form, the CDR3 reads TGCGCCAGCAGCTTGGGACTAGGTATAGGAGAGACCCAGTACTTC.

This clonotype was found a few times. This chain links TRBV5-1 with TRBJ1-6; 9 bases fit TRBD1. Germline lookup yields CDR1 SGHRS and CDR2 YFSETQ. This CDR3 contains 16 residues. V shed 0 bases and J 4 bases; nucleotides not matched to a gene: 2. Written as DNA, the CDR3 is TGCGCCAGCAGCTTGGCGGGACAGGGATATAATTCACCCCTCCACTTT. Translating it yields CASSLAGQGYNSPLHF.

This clonotype was seen a few times. J is TRBJ1-5 and V is TRBV27; D may be TRBD1 (5 bases). The germline V gene encodes CDR1 MNHEY and CDR2 SMNVEV (reference sequence). The CDR3 is 15 residues long. Trimming stripped 0 bases from V and 3 bases from J, with 9 bases between. DNA for the CDR3: TGTGCCAGCAGTTTATCAGGGGCTTTCAATCAGCCCCAGCATTTT. Translating gives CASSLSGAFNQPQHF.

This clonotype was seen a handful of times. The V and J genes are TRBV7-8 and TRBJ2-1; 13 nucleotides line up with TRBD2. CDR1 and CDR2 (germline): SGHVS, FQNEAQ. CDR3 length equals 16 residues. With 5 bases clipped from V and 8 bases from J, the junction kept 9 bases outside the gene matches. CDR3: CASSRRTSGSKDEQFF. Here the CDR3 DNA reads TGTGCCAGCAGCCGCAGGACTAGCGGGAGTAAAGATGAGCAGTTCTTC.

The rearrangement uses TRBV20-1 and TRBJ2-7, with 7 bases that match TRBD1. The germline V gene encodes CDR1 DFQATT and CDR2 SNEGSKA (reference sequence). The CDR3 covers 14 residues. Trimming removed 8 bases from V and 0 bases from J; junction bases left unmatched: 10. CDR3 amino acids: CSIPAGDSSYEQYF. In DNA, the CDR3 is TGCAGTATACCGGCAGGGGACAGCTCCTACGAGCAGTACTTC.

This chain joins TRBV20-1 and TRBJ2-1; D possibly corresponds to TRBD2 (5 bases). Trimming cost V 5 bases and J 4 bases, with 12 bases left between them. The CDR3 totals 13 residues. Germline CDR1 is DFQATT and CDR2 is SNEGSKA (reference sequence). The CDR3 here is CSALTRGYNEQFF. Here the CDR3 DNA reads TGCAGTGCTCTTACTAGAGGGTACAATGAGCAGTTCTTC.

This clonotype was detected only a few times. The chain recombines TRBV14 with TRBJ2-7; D may be TRBD1 (6 bases). The CDR3 is 13 residues long. Looked up from germline, CDR1 is SGHDN and CDR2 is FVKESK. V lost 0 bases and J 6 bases, leaving 9 bases between the germline ends. The DNA of the CDR3 is TGTGCCAGCAGCCAAGATTGGGGGCCCGAGCAGTACTTC. This codes for CASSQDWGPEQYF.

The genes are TRBV2 and TRBJ2-3, with a weak D call TRBD2 (5 bases). The CDR3 loop spans 15 amino acids. From germline, CDR1 is SNHLY and CDR2 FYNNEI. Trimming shortened V by 5 bases and J by 2 bases, and 14 bases separated the two germline ends. The CDR3 loop is CASSHRTPATDTQYF. CDR3 bases: TGTGCCAGCAGTCATCGGACTCCAGCCACAGATACGCAGTATTTT.

The V gene is TRBV3-1, the J gene TRBJ2-5, with D maybe TRBD2 (5 bases). The CDR3 is 17 residues long. Germline V gene sequence: CDR1 LGHDT, CDR2 YNNKEL (reference sequence). Deletions cut 1 base from V and 6 bases from J, with 21 bases between. The CDR3 DNA sequence: TGTGCCAGCAGCCAAGGTGCAAGCGGAGACCCAACGAAGACCCAGTACTTC. Translated: CASSQGASGDPTKTQYF.

The V gene is TRBV6-2 or TRBV6-3, the J gene TRBJ1-1; perhaps TRBD1 as D (5 bases). Trimming shortened V by 0 bases and J by 3 bases, and 8 bases separated the two germline ends. Per germline, CDR1 MNHEY and CDR2 SVGEGT. The length of the CDR3 is 14 residues. CDR3 amino acids: CASSYSIGDTEAFF. For the CDR3, the DNA is TGTGCCAGCAGTTACTCGATAGGGGACACTGAAGCTTTCTTT.

The genes are TRBV13 and TRBJ1-1; TRBD1 matches 7 bases. From germline, CDR1 is PRHDT and CDR2 FYEKMQ (reference sequence). Trimming cost V 5 bases and J 3 bases; bases outside gene matches: 12. The CDR3 covers 16 residues. CDR3 amino acids: CASSIKQGIRDTEAFF. DNA for the CDR3: TGTGCCAGCAGCATAAAACAGGGGATTCGCGACACTGAAGCTTTCTTT.